What follows are 27 T cell receptor beta chains derived from one specimen sequenced in a study of blood T cell repertoires in COVID-19. The repertoire was sequenced with immunoSEQ multiplex PCR; TCRdb's copy has only in-frame clones and lacks some. The data hold some 97,000 clones, with 70% to 90% observed a single time. The sample was peripheral blood. Every receptor here comes from a human donor in a cohort sampled during active COVID-19.

The chain employs TRBV23-1 and TRBJ1-6; D gene ambiguous. TRBV23-1 is annotated as an ORF whose role is uncertain. The germline V and J ends were trimmed by 0 bases and 0 bases, with 12 bases remaining between them. The CDR3 totals 18 residues. This CDR3 reads CASSQSDEGSSYNSPLHF. CDR3 sequence (DNA): TGCGCCAGCAGTCAATCGGATGAGGGCAGCTCCTATAATTCACCCCTCCACTTT.

The chain has TRBV18 and TRBJ2-7; the match to TRBD1 covers 9 bases. The CDR3 is 14 amino acids. Germline CDR1 is KGHSH and CDR2 is LQKENI. The junction had 3 bases not matched to a gene; V was cut back by 3 bases and J by 3 bases. The CDR3 protein is CASSPGQGSYEQYF. CDR3 nucleotides: TGTGCCAGCTCACCGGGACAGGGAAGCTACGAGCAGTACTTC.

The chain couples TRBV7-2 to TRBJ2-1; D gene uncertain. Germline values: CDR1 SGHTA, CDR2 FQGNSA. There are 12 residues in the CDR3. The V end lost 7 bases, the J end lost 10 bases, and 14 bases lay between the germline ends. The CDR3 bases are TGTGCCAGCACCTTTGAGGTGAACGAGCAGTTCTTC. The encoded protein is CASTFEVNEQFF. Complete variable domain (other parts from reference TRBV7-2 and TRBJ2-1): GAGVSQSPSNKVTEKGKDVELRCDPISGHTALYWYRQSLGQGLEFLIYFQGNSAPDKSGLPSDRFSAERTGGSVSTLTIQRTQQEDSAVYLCASTFEVNEQFFGPGTRLTVL.

The genes are TRBV5-6 and TRBJ1-6, with 7 bases fitting TRBD1. This CDR3 is built from 17 residues. The germline V gene encodes CDR1 SGHDT and CDR2 YYEEEE. Trimming took 0 bases from V and 0 from J; bases not matched to a gene: 3. The CDR3 loop reads CASSLVSGGSYNSPLHF. In nucleotides, the CDR3 is TGTGCCAGCAGCTTGGTATCAGGGGGCTCCTATAATTCACCCCTCCACTTT. Based on the CDR3 plus reference TRBV5-6 and TRBJ1-6, the full variable domain is DAGVTQSPTHLIKTRGQQVTLRCSPKSGHDTVSWYQQALGQGPQFIFQYYEEEERQRGNFPDRFSGHQFPNYSSELNVNALLLGDSALYLCASSLVSGGSYNSPLHFGNGTRLTVT.

The chain carries TRBV4-1 and TRBJ1-4; no firm D call. Germline loops: CDR1 MGHRA, CDR2 YSYEKL. With 2 bases removed from V and 8 bases from J, the gap between germline ends came to 21 bases. The CDR3 length is 17 residues. CDR3 DNA sequence: TGCGCCAGCAGCCAACCCGGACGGTATGCGGGTGGAGAAAAACTGTTTTTT. Protein sequence: CASSQPGRYAGGEKLFF.

V usage is TRBV28 and J usage is TRBJ2-5, with 8 positions matching TRBD2. Trimming took 5 bases from V and 1 from J; bases not matched to a gene: 3. The V gene's germline CDR1 is MDHEN and CDR2 SYDVKM. This CDR3 is 14 amino acids long. CDR3 DNA sequence: TGTGCCAGCAGTCTTGGACTAGCCCAAGAGACCCAGTACTTC. It is translated as CASSLGLAQETQYF.

The table lists this clone with a few counts. The chain links TRBV7-2 to TRBJ1-3; no definite D call. V lost 0 bases, J lost 0 bases, and 6 bases lay in between. The germline V gene has CDR1 SGHTA and CDR2 FQGNSA. The CDR3 spans 15 residues. The CDR3 DNA is TGTGCCAGCAGCTTAGCTGGGCCCTCTGGAAACACCATATATTTT. Its protein is CASSLAGPSGNTIYF.

The chain employs TRBV13 and TRBJ1-2, with D possibly TRBD1 on 5 matching bases. V was clipped by 6 bases and J by 8 bases, with 16 bases between them. The CDR3 consists of 13 residues. CDR1 is PRHDT and CDR2 is FYEKMQ in the germline V gene (reference sequence). The CDR3 DNA reads as TGTGCCAGCAGGGAAGTCGGCGGGGACGGCTACACCTTC. It yields the protein CASREVGGDGYTF.

In this sample, this clone turned up once. V is TRBV19 and J is TRBJ2-6, with a weak D call TRBD1 (6 bases). Between the trimmed V and J ends, which lost 5 bases and 0 bases, there was a span of 14 bases. The length of the CDR3 is 17 residues. The germline V gene has CDR1 LNHDA and CDR2 SQIVND (reference sequence). The CDR3 loop is CASSPGTPLSGANVLTF. The CDR3 nucleotides read TGTGCCAGTAGTCCCGGGACACCTCTCTCTGGGGCCAACGTCCTGACTTTC.

The V and J genes are TRBV5-1 and TRBJ2-7; 9 bases agree with TRBD2. CDR1 is SGHRS, CDR2 YFSETQ, per germline. The CDR3 is 15 amino acids. V dropped 4 bases and J dropped 2; count of bases not matched to a gene: 7. CDR3 DNA sequence: TGCGCCAGCAGCCCCGGACTAGCGCCACCCTACGAGCAGTACTTC. Translated, it gives CASSPGLAPPYEQYF.

This clone was seen more than once but under ten times. CDR3: CASRKRGEGQPQHF. The DNA for the CDR3 is TGTGCCAGCAGGAAGAGAGGGGAGGGACAGCCCCAGCATTTT. The rearrangement links TRBV6-5 to TRBJ1-5, with D possibly being TRBD1 (5 bases). Germline CDR1 is MNHEY and CDR2 is SVGAGI. Trimming cost V 6 bases and J 7 bases, with 16 bases left between them. This CDR3 spans 14 amino acids.

The rearrangement links TRBV7-9 to TRBJ2-1; no clear D gene. With 0 bases removed from V and 15 bases from J, the gap between germline ends came to 12 bases. The germline CDR1 and CDR2 sequences are SEHNR and FQNEAQ (reference sequence). The CDR3 is 12 residues long. For the CDR3, the DNA is TGTGCCAGCAGCTTAGCTGGCCGAATTGCGTTCTTC. Its protein is CASSLAGRIAFF.

This sequence joins TRBV18 and TRBJ1-1; D possibly corresponds to TRBD1 (5 bases). V was clipped by 2 bases and J by 12 bases, with 13 bases between them. This CDR3 region has 12 residues. Germline-derived CDR1 and CDR2 are KGHSH and LQKENI. CDR3 region: CASSPAAGETFF. The CDR3 DNA follows: TGTGCCAGCTCACCAGCCGCGGGGGAAACTTTCTTT. The full variable domain, with the rest looked up from reference TRBV18 and TRBJ1-1, is NAGVMQNPRHLVRRRGQEARLRCSPMKGHSHVYWYRQLPEEGLKFMVYLQKENIIDESGMPKERFSAEFPKEGPSILRIQQVVRGDSAAYFCASSPAAGETFFGQGTRLTVV.

To note about this clone: The same CDR3 is also encoded by other DNA sequences in this sample. J is TRBJ2-5 and V is TRBV5-1; D may be TRBD2 (6 bases). CDR1 and CDR2 from the germline V gene are SGHRS and YFSETQ. Trimming took off 0 bases at V and 4 bases at J, with 7 bases between the two ends. This CDR3 has 13 amino acids. The CDR3 is CASSLGSGETQYF. The DNA of the CDR3 is TGCGCCAGCAGCTTGGGTAGCGGAGAGACCCAGTACTTC.

The CDR3 reads CASSYGQGTNYGYTF. The DNA of the CDR3 is TGTGCCAGCAGTTACGGACAGGGCACTAACTATGGCTACACCTTC. The gene calls are TRBV6-6 and TRBJ1-2; 8 nucleotides align to TRBD1. The germline gives CDR1 MNHNY, CDR2 SVGAGI (reference sequence). This CDR3 is built from 15 residues. V lost 2 bases, J lost 0 bases, and 2 bases stayed unmatched.

The chain recombines TRBV6-5 with TRBJ2-7; D unresolved. Trimming removed 4 bases at V and 7 bases at J, with 17 bases between. Germline V gene lookup returns CDR1 MNHEY and CDR2 SVGAGI. The CDR3 has 14 amino acids. Here the CDR3 DNA reads TGTGCCAGCAGTTTCGCAGGTCAAATTAGGGAGCAGTACTTC. Amino acid sequence: CASSFAGQIREQYF.

The chain is built from TRBV19 and TRBJ2-5, with TRBD2 identical over 7 bases. This CDR3 has 14 residues. Germline loops: CDR1 LNHDA, CDR2 SQIVND (reference sequence). Trimming took 5 bases from V and 1 from J; bases not matched to a gene: 4. The CDR3 DNA follows: TGTGCCAGTAGTCTAGGGACTACCCAAGAGACCCAGTACTTC. As protein: CASSLGTTQETQYF.

The chain carries TRBV10-3 and TRBJ2-2; TRBD2 agrees at 8 bases. Germline V gene lookup returns CDR1 ENHRY and CDR2 SYGVKD. Losses at the gene ends were 8 bases for V and 2 bases for J; bases not matched to a gene: 4. CDR3 length: 14 residues. CDR3 in amino acids: CAIRLAYNTGELFF. As DNA, the CDR3 is TGTGCCATCCGACTAGCGTATAACACCGGGGAGCTGTTTTTT.

This clone was seen once. The chain has TRBV6-5 and TRBJ2-3; 7 bases align to TRBD1. CDR1 and CDR2 (germline): MNHEY, SVGAGI. The V segment lost 4 bases and the J segment 4 bases; nucleotides outside the gene matches: 8. The CDR3 contains 15 residues. CDR3 DNA: TGTGCCAGCAGTTTGGGACAGTCCCCCGCAGATACGCAGTATTTT. It encodes CASSLGQSPADTQYF.

The J gene is TRBJ1-2, the V gene TRBV19, with 8 nucleotides matching TRBD1. This CDR3 has 14 residues. The V gene's germline CDR1 is LNHDA and CDR2 SQIVND (reference sequence). The trim removed 1 base at V and 8 bases at J, leaving 6 bases unmatched. CDR3 bases: TGTGCCAGTAGTATAGCCCCAGGGGGCCGCGGCTACACCTTC. Residues: CASSIAPGGRGYTF.

The chain uses TRBV6-2 or TRBV6-3 and TRBJ2-2; maybe TRBD2 (6 bases). Trimming shortened V by 2 bases and J by 3 bases, and 10 bases separated the two germline ends. The CDR3 length is 15 residues. Germline V lookup: CDR1 MNHEY, CDR2 SVGEGT. This CDR3 is CASSYTDYHTGELFF. CDR3 nucleotides: TGTGCCAGCAGTTACACGGACTACCACACCGGGGAGCTGTTTTTT.

The chain recombines TRBV6-5 with TRBJ2-6; 8 nucleotides match TRBD1. This CDR3 has 15 amino acids. Germline assignment: CDR1 MNHEY and CDR2 SVGAGI. V lost 6 bases to trimming and J lost 4 bases; unmatched junction nucleotides: 5. The CDR3 nucleotides are TGTGCCAGCAGAGCAGGGGGCGCCGGGGCCAACGTCCTGACTTTC. Translated, it gives CASRAGGAGANVLTF.

The gene calls are TRBV7-8 and TRBJ2-7; perhaps TRBD2 as D (5 bases). The V end lost 9 bases, the J end lost 2 bases, and 14 bases lay between the germline ends. This CDR3 comprises 13 residues. Germline V gives CDR1 SGHVS, CDR2 FQNEAQ. CDR3 amino acids: CASASGSAYEQYF. DNA for the CDR3: TGTGCCAGTGCGTCTGGGAGCGCCTACGAGCAGTACTTC.

CDR3 sequence reads: CASSLGDSFSPLHF. CDR3 DNA: TGTGCCAGCAGCTTAGGGGACAGTTTTTCACCCCTCCACTTT. This chain connects TRBV7-2 to TRBJ1-6, with 7 bases matching TRBD1. V lost 1 base to trimming and J lost 9 bases; unmatched junction nucleotides: 3. The CDR3 spans 14 residues. Germline V gives CDR1 SGHTA, CDR2 FQGNSA.

The chain links TRBV6-6 to TRBJ2-7; 10 bases are a match to TRBD2. V dropped 7 bases and J dropped 3; count of bases not matched to a gene: 6. The CDR3 runs 14 residues. Per germline, CDR1 MNHNY and CDR2 SVGAGI (reference sequence). The CDR3 coding sequence is TGTGCCAGCAACCTAGCGGGAGCGCACTACGAGCAGTACTTC. Protein product: CASNLAGAHYEQYF.

The rearrangement links TRBV19 to TRBJ2-2; D is perhaps TRBD2 (6 bases). The CDR3 totals 16 residues. Per germline, CDR1 LNHDA and CDR2 SQIVND (reference sequence). With 6 bases removed from V and 5 bases from J, the gap between germline ends came to 19 bases. DNA of the CDR3: TGTGCCAGTAGGACGGTGGGGCGGGAAGTTACCGGGGAGCTGTTTTTT. Its translation is CASRTVGREVTGELFF.

The chain combines TRBV10-2 with TRBJ1-1; 9 bases align to TRBD1. V shed 6 bases, J shed 4 bases, and the junction held 6 bases outside the gene matches. The CDR3 length is 14 residues. CDR1 WSHSY and CDR2 SAAADI come from the germline V gene. CDR3 sequence: CASRARDRVTEAFF. CDR3 nucleotide sequence: TGCGCCAGCAGAGCCCGGGACAGGGTCACTGAAGCTTTCTTT.